The following is a TCR beta chain sequence with its context. This CDR3 has 12 amino acids. The V segment lost 6 bases and the J segment 2 bases; nucleotides outside the gene matches: 0. CDR1 LNHDA and CDR2 SQIVND come from the germline V gene (reference sequence). Here immunoSEQ multiplex PCR was the method, and the copy in TCRdb shows in-frame clones only, minus some. The table includes 450,000 to 600,000 clones, 70% to 80% detected once. This sample is drawn from a study of shared clonotypes between healthy human individuals. Sequencing input: PBMCs. This receptor was obtained from a middle-aged woman in good health. Some clones in this sample may be carry-over from other donors' samples. J is TRBJ2-5 and V is TRBV19, with 7 bases matching TRBD1. The DNA for the CDR3 is TGTGCCAGTAGGGGACAGCAAGAGACCCAGTACTTC. This encodes CASRGQQETQYF.